These 6 T cell receptor beta chains were all obtained from the same sample, sequenced in a study of OX40 agonist ivuxolimab in advanced cancers. Sequenced by immunoSEQ multiplex PCR; TCRdb stores in-frame clones only, minus some. The data show approximately 74,000 clones, over 70% seen once. The sequencing here drew on CD4+ or CD8+ T cells sorted from blood, taken in a trial of the OX40 agonist ivuxolimab. Every receptor here comes from an adult with an advanced solid tumor such as melanoma, head and neck, liver or kidney cancer.

The DNA for the CDR3 is TGTGCCAGCTCACCTGACACGGGGACAGATACGCAGTATTTT. This gives the protein CASSPDTGTDTQYF. The V and J genes are TRBV18 and TRBJ2-3; TRBD2 is a possible D gene (5 bases). The CDR3 has 14 residues. Germline V lookup: CDR1 KGHSH, CDR2 LQKENI. The V and J ends lost 3 bases and 3 bases respectively, with 10 bases between them.

This sequence joins TRBV7-8 and TRBJ2-1, with D uncertain. V lost 6 bases and J 2 bases, leaving 8 bases between the germline ends. This CDR3 has 13 amino acids. Germline values: CDR1 SGHVS, CDR2 FQNEAQ. CDR3 DNA: TGTGCCAGCAGTGCCAGTGCCTACAATGAGCAGTTCTTC. Its protein is CASSASAYNEQFF.

The CDR3 DNA reads as TGCGCCAGCAGCCAAAATGCTCACACTGAAGCTTTCTTT. It encodes CASSQNAHTEAFF. This chain uses TRBV5-1 with TRBJ1-1, with unresolved D. This CDR3 is built from 13 residues. CDR1 and CDR2 (germline): SGHRS, YFSETQ. V gave up 4 bases and J gave up 3 bases, with 10 bases separating them.

The CDR3 loop is CASSLAKGNTEAFF. The CDR3 bases are TGTGCCAGCAGCTTAGCGAAGGGGAACACTGAAGCTTTCTTT. The chain combines TRBV7-9 with TRBJ1-1; D remains ambiguous. This CDR3 spans 14 amino acids. Trimming shortened V by 0 bases and J by 1 base, and 6 bases separated the two germline ends. Germline CDR1 reads SEHNR; CDR2 reads FQNEAQ (reference sequence).

The count of this clone is one. The V gene is TRBV9, the J gene TRBJ1-2, with TRBD1 as a possible D gene (6 bases). Between the trimmed V and J ends, which lost 0 bases and 7 bases, there was a span of 13 bases. The CDR3 extends over 14 amino acids. Germline V gene sequence: CDR1 SGDLS, CDR2 YYNGEE. CDR3 residues: CASSVDVGGPGYTF. The CDR3 nucleotides read TGTGCCAGCAGCGTAGATGTCGGGGGGCCTGGCTACACCTTC.

The chain uses TRBV7-9 and TRBJ2-2; the D gene is possibly TRBD1 (6 bases). The germline V and J ends were trimmed by 7 bases and 5 bases, with 17 bases remaining between them. CDR1 and CDR2 from the germline V gene are SEHNR and FQNEAQ (reference sequence). The CDR3 has 15 amino acids. CDR3 sequence: CASTRKGERTGELFF. Written as DNA, the CDR3 is TGTGCCAGCACCAGAAAGGGGGAGAGAACCGGGGAGCTGTTTTTT.